The sequence of this T cell receptor beta chain was determined in a study of cytomegalovirus exposure and HLA in healthy donors. Trimming shortened V by 5 bases and J by 2 bases, and 21 bases separated the two germline ends. There are 18 residues in the CDR3. Germline lookup yields CDR1 SEHNR and CDR2 FQNEAQ (reference sequence). PCR used 60 Vbeta primers and 13 Jbeta primers. Profiling relied on immunoSEQ multiplex PCR, and the TCRdb table lists in-frame clones only, not all of them. The data hold around 92,000 clones, with over 60% observed a single time. The sequencing sample was made of PBMCs. The rearrangement joins TRBV7-9 to TRBJ1-4; TRBD1 might be the D (6 bases). This receptor was identified in a human donor in good health. The CDR3 sequence is CASSRDIAGEVTNEKLFF. The CDR3 DNA reads as TGTGCCAGCAGCCGAGACATCGCAGGGGAAGTGACTAATGAAAAACTGTTTTTT.